The present T cell receptor (beta chain) was sequenced within a study of blood T cell repertoires in COVID-19. There are 14 residues in the CDR3. Germline V lookup: CDR1 LNHDA, CDR2 SQIVND (reference sequence). V was clipped by 7 bases and J by 10 bases; unmatched bases: 9. TCRdb's table, derived via immunoSEQ multiplex PCR, lists solely in-frame clones and lacks some. This sample has roughly 120,000 clones; around 80% occur once, and the top ten carry approximately 12%. The V and J genes are TRBV19 and TRBJ1-6, with 8 bases aligning to TRBD1. Sequencing input: peripheral blood. The TCR sequence derives from a woman aged 55-70 years with acute or convalescent COVID-19. DNA for the CDR3: TGTGCCAGTAACTCGCAGGGGGCTGGATCACCCCTCCACTTT. It specifies CASNSQGAGSPLHF.